The 29 T cell receptor beta chains in this list originate from one sample, sequenced in a study of Graves' ophthalmopathy and Graves' hyperthyroidism. Amplification targeted the TCR beta CDR3 regions, with RNA transcripts as the source material. HTBI primers primed a first-round RT-PCR, and a second-round multiplex PCR followed. Using its own MiXCR run on the multiplex PCR reads, TCRdb lists one record per CDR3 protein. The sample records a few hundred thousand distinct CDR3 sequences, roughly 15% being singletons. Sequenced material: peripheral blood. Receptors were obtained from an adult man with Graves' ophthalmopathy.

Ten or more counts support this clonotype. This rearrangement joins TRBV9 to TRBJ1-1, with 9 bases identical to TRBD1. The CDR3 sequence is 16 residues long. Germline CDR1 SGDLS, CDR2 YYNGEE. V trimming: 0 bases; J trimming: 0 bases; junction bases outside the gene matches: 3. Here the CDR3 DNA reads TGTGCCAGCAGCGTAGTGACAGGGGGGCTGAACACTGAAGCTTTCTTT. Protein product: CASSVVTGGLNTEAFF.

V gene TRBV6-1 combines with J gene TRBJ1-1, with 7 positions matching TRBD1. Trimming took 0 bases from V and 4 from J; bases not matched to a gene: 5. The CDR3 loop spans 15 amino acids. The V gene's germline CDR1 is MNHNS and CDR2 SASEGT. The CDR3: CASSEALAGGTEAFF. The DNA for the CDR3 is TGTGCCAGCAGTGAAGCGCTGGCAGGGGGCACTGAAGCTTTCTTT.

The chain has TRBV30 and TRBJ2-2; 9 bases fit TRBD1. CDR3 length equals 14 residues. CDR1 and CDR2 from the germline V gene are GTSNPN and SVGIG (reference sequence). V shed 0 bases, J shed 7 bases, and the junction held 3 bases outside the gene matches. The CDR3 nucleotides are TGTGCCTGGAGTGTACGACAGGGGGTCGGGGAGCTGTTTTTT. Amino acids: CAWSVRQGVGELFF. The full variable domain, its missing parts supplied by reference TRBV30 and TRBJ2-2, is SQTIHQWPATLVQPVGSPLSLECTVEGTSNPNLYWYRQAAGRGLQLLFYSVGIGQISSEVPQNLSASRPQDRQFILSSKKLLLSDSGFYLCAWSVRQGVGELFFGEGSRLTVL.

This clonotype was observed many times. The chain is built from TRBV7-8 and TRBJ1-1; no clear D gene. This CDR3 contains 16 residues. The germline V gene has CDR1 SGHVS and CDR2 FQNEAQ. V lost 1 base and J 0 bases, leaving 12 bases between the germline ends. The CDR3 DNA sequence: TGTGCCAGCAGCTTAGTCCGGGTGAAGGTGAACACTGAAGCTTTCTTT. This translates into CASSLVRVKVNTEAFF. The variable domain in full, completed from reference TRBV7-8 and TRBJ1-1, reads GAGVSQSPRYKVAKRGQDVALRCDPISGHVSLFWYQQALGQGPEFLTYFQNEAQLDKSGLPSDRFFAERPEGSVSTLKIQRTQQEDSAVYLCASSLVRVKVNTEAFFGQGTRLTVV.

This clonotype occurred many times. The conserved phenylalanine or tryptophan is not found at the CDR3 terminus, so this likely reflects a read error. Because the CDR3's place on the DNA is in doubt, the DNA is left out and the CDR3 is given as listed by TCRdb. The rearrangement joins TRBV28 to TRBJ1-5. Germline V gene data show CDR1 as MDHEN and CDR2 as SYDVKM. Counting both end residues, the CDR3 totals 16 amino acids. CDR3 region: CASSLFPSPRGSFLSL.

This clonotype was recorded at least ten times. This chain joins TRBV7-2 and TRBJ2-5; 8 nucleotides match TRBD1. CDR1 is SGHTA and CDR2 is FQGNSA in the germline V gene. V was clipped by 4 bases and J by 0 bases; unmatched bases: 7. The CDR3 loop spans 16 amino acids. Here the CDR3 DNA reads TGTGCCAGCAGCTACGGACAGGGCCCTTACCAAGAGACCCAGTACTTC. Its protein product is CASSYGQGPYQETQYF.

This clonotype has a count of ten or more. This chain joins TRBV30 and TRBJ1-1; D not certain. The germline CDR1 and CDR2 sequences are GTSNPN and SVGIG (reference sequence). This CDR3 region has 11 residues. The V and J ends lost 4 bases and 1 base respectively, with 4 bases between them. CDR3 sequence reads: CAWTKNTEAFF. DNA for the CDR3: TGTGCCTGGACCAAGAACACTGAAGCTTTCTTT.

The rearrangement joins TRBV5-1 to TRBJ2-3, with TRBD2 identical over 9 bases. With 0 bases clipped from V and 3 bases from J, the junction kept 2 bases outside the gene matches. This CDR3 region has 15 residues. Germline V gives CDR1 SGHRS, CDR2 YFSETQ. This CDR3 is CASSLGLAVTDTQYF. Here the CDR3 DNA reads TGCGCCAGCAGCTTGGGACTAGCGGTAACAGATACGCAGTATTTT.

This clonotype was found many times. This CDR3 is CASSDRAGQPQHF. The CDR3 nucleotides read TGTGCCAGCAGCGACCGGGCCGGCCAGCCCCAGCATTTT. The chain carries TRBV6-1 and TRBJ1-5; D is ambiguous. CDR1 and CDR2 (germline): MNHNS, SASEGT. The CDR3 runs 13 residues. With 6 bases removed from V and 7 bases from J, the gap between germline ends came to 13 bases.

At least ten counts were recorded for this clonotype. The chain has TRBV29-1 and TRBJ2-7, with TRBD2 identical over 9 bases. The length of the CDR3 is 14 residues. CDR1 is SQVTM and CDR2 is ANQGSEA in the germline V gene. Trimming took 1 base from V and 6 from J; bases not matched to a gene: 7. As DNA, the CDR3 is TGCAGCGTTGAAGCTGCGCTAGCGGGACGCGAGCAGTACTTC. This gives the protein CSVEAALAGREQYF.

This clonotype has a handful of counts. This may be a read error, as it is one base from a much larger clone. V usage is TRBV7-9 and J usage is TRBJ1-5; D might be TRBD1 (6 bases). Germline values: CDR1 SEHNR, CDR2 FQNEAQ (reference sequence). The CDR3 sequence is 15 residues long. The germline V and J ends were trimmed by 5 bases and 7 bases, with 18 bases remaining between them. Written as DNA, the CDR3 is TGTGCCAGCAGCGTCTACGGACAGTGGGAGCAGCCCCAGCATTTT. It is translated as CASSVYGQWEQPQHF.

The chain combines TRBV6-2 or TRBV6-3 with TRBJ2-5; D perhaps matches TRBD2 (7 bases). The CDR3 totals 18 residues. Trimming pared 2 bases from V and 5 bases from J, leaving 24 bases between. Germline CDR1 is MNHEY and CDR2 is SVGEGT. The chain's CDR3 is CASSYVPGAGRVLETQYF. In nucleotides, the CDR3 is TGTGCCAGCAGTTACGTCCCGGGGGCGGGGAGGGTGTTGGAGACCCAGTACTTC.

V is TRBV20-1 and J is TRBJ2-7; 11 bases agree with TRBD2. This CDR3 spans 13 amino acids. The junction had 5 bases not matched to a gene; V was cut back by 6 bases and J by 4 bases. CDR1 is DFQATT and CDR2 is SNEGSKA in the germline V gene (reference sequence). The CDR3 here is CSAGTSGIYEQYF. The CDR3 DNA reads TGCAGTGCGGGGACTAGCGGAATATACGAGCAGTACTTC.

This clonotype has at least ten counts. The V call is TRBV6-2 or TRBV6-3, the J call TRBJ2-7; D gene ambiguous. Germline V lookup: CDR1 MNHEY, CDR2 SVGEGT. This CDR3 contains 16 residues. The ends were cut back, 1 base at V and 0 bases at J, with 13 bases in the middle. The CDR3 coding sequence is TGTGCCAGCAGTTACTATCCAGGAATAAACTCCTACGAGCAGTACTTC. Its protein product is CASSYYPGINSYEQYF.

This chain links TRBV28 with TRBJ2-7; tentative D call: TRBD2 (5 bases). The CDR3 is 13 residues long. The V gene lost 4 bases and the J gene lost 7 bases, with 14 bases spanning the gap. Germline V gene data show CDR1 as MDHEN and CDR2 as SYDVKM. DNA for the CDR3: TGTGCCAGCAGTTCCGTGGGAGAGCGGGAGCAGTACTTC. This translates into CASSSVGEREQYF.

The rearrangement links TRBV29-1 to TRBJ1-2; possible D gene TRBD1, 6 bases. Germline loops: CDR1 SQVTM, CDR2 ANQGSEA. There are 13 residues in the CDR3. V lost 7 bases and J lost 7, with 19 bases in between. The CDR3 bases are TGCAGCGCCAGGCAGGGGATTTATGGTGGCTACACCTTC. Translated: CSARQGIYGGYTF.

In this sample, this clonotype turned up many times. V and J are TRBV24-1 and TRBJ2-2; D is unresolved. There are 13 residues in the CDR3. V lost 9 bases and J 0 bases, leaving 7 bases between the germline ends. The V gene's germline CDR1 is KGHDR and CDR2 SFDVKD. In nucleotides, the CDR3 is TGTGCCACCGGTTCACCGAACACCGGGGAGCTGTTTTTT. Its translation: CATGSPNTGELFF.

This clonotype was seen ten or more times. CDR3 nucleotides: TGTGCCAGCAGCTTAGCAGTGGCACACCCCTATAGCAATCAGCCCCAGCATTTT. The encoded protein is CASSLAVAHPYSNQPQHF. The V call is TRBV7-2, the J call TRBJ1-5; D gene ambiguous. The germline V gene has CDR1 SGHTA and CDR2 FQGNSA. CDR3 length: 18 residues. The V end was cut by 0 bases, the J end by 0 bases, with 15 bases between.

This clonotype occurred many times. The chain is built from TRBV12-3 or TRBV12-4 and TRBJ1-1; the D gene is possibly TRBD1 (5 bases). V was pared by 3 bases and J by 4 bases, with 18 bases between. The CDR3 has 16 amino acids. The DNA of the CDR3 is TGTGCCAGCAGTTTGGGGCAGGGCCGGGGCGGCACTGAAGCTTTCTTT. Translating gives CASSLGQGRGGTEAFF.

J is TRBJ1-6 and V is TRBV11-2, with 7 nucleotides matching TRBD1. The CDR3 length is 15 residues. CDR1 and CDR2 from the germline V gene are SGHAT and FQNNGV. With 7 bases clipped from V and 12 bases from J, the junction kept 15 bases outside the gene matches. The CDR3 region is CASISLTGLGLPLHF. As DNA, the CDR3 is TGTGCCAGCATCTCGCTGACAGGGTTGGGTTTACCCCTCCACTTT.

This chain joins TRBV15 and TRBJ2-2; TRBD1 matches 11 bases. The germline gives CDR1 LNHNV, CDR2 YYDKDF (reference sequence). The trim removed 1 base at V and 4 bases at J, leaving 5 bases unmatched. The CDR3 has 17 amino acids. CDR3 amino acids: CATSRGKGQGVTGELFF. In nucleotides, the CDR3 is TGTGCCACCAGCAGAGGAAAGGGACAGGGGGTCACCGGGGAGCTGTTTTTT.

There are many counts of this clonotype. The rearrangement joins TRBV6-1 to TRBJ1-5, with no clear D. The V gene lost 4 bases and the J gene lost 2 bases, with 9 bases spanning the gap. There are 14 residues in the CDR3. Germline CDR1 MNHNS, CDR2 SASEGT. CDR3 region: CASSGTTGNQPQHF. The CDR3 coding sequence is TGTGCCAGCAGTGGCACAACAGGCAATCAGCCCCAGCATTTT.

This clonotype was seen repeatedly, ten times or more. The rearrangement joins TRBV6-4 to TRBJ2-5; 7 bases are a match to TRBD2. There are 17 residues in the CDR3. Germline V gene sequence: CDR1 MRHNA, CDR2 SNTAGT. Losses at the gene ends were 4 bases for V and 3 bases for J; bases not matched to a gene: 14. The CDR3 spells CASSAVCSLAGEETQYF. The CDR3 DNA is TGTGCCAGCAGTGCTGTCTGTAGTTTGGCGGGGGAAGAGACCCAGTACTTC.

The table lists this clonotype with many counts. The rearrangement links TRBV9 to TRBJ1-3; no clear D gene. The CDR3 is made up of 15 amino acids. V lost 4 bases and J lost 4, with 15 bases in between. In germline, CDR1 is SGDLS, CDR2 YYNGEE. CDR3 DNA sequence: TGTGCCAGCAGCCTTACGTACGGGCCGGGAAACACCATATATTTT. It translates to CASSLTYGPGNTIYF.

This clonotype was found many times. V gene TRBV2 combines with J gene TRBJ1-3, with a possible D match to TRBD1 (6 bases). CDR1 and CDR2 (germline): SNHLY, FYNNEI. This CDR3 contains 13 residues. Deletions cut 8 bases from V and 5 bases from J, with 13 bases between. This CDR3 is CASGTGQRNTIYF. The DNA for the CDR3 is TGTGCCAGCGGCACTGGACAGCGAAACACCATATATTTT.

As for this clonotype: Since a much larger clone is just one base distant, this may be a read error. The conserved phenylalanine or tryptophan is not found at the CDR3 terminus, so this likely reflects a read error. The chain joins TRBV3-1 to TRBJ2-5; D is ambiguous. V gave up 0 bases and J gave up 5 bases, with 7 bases separating them. The germline gives CDR1 LGHDT, CDR2 YNNKEL (reference sequence). The CDR3 is made up of 13 amino acids. The CDR3 bases are TGTGCCAGCAGCCAAGATCGAAGTGAGACCCAGTACTCC. The encoded protein is CASSQDRSETQYS.

This clonotype was found many times. This chain links TRBV25-1 with TRBJ2-3, with D unclear. Trimming took 3 bases from V and 2 from J, leaving 12 bases between them. The CDR3 covers 15 residues. The germline CDR1 and CDR2 sequences are MGHDK and SYGVNS. Written as DNA, the CDR3 is TGTGCCAGCAGTGATTTCAACGGAGCCACAGATACGCAGTATTTT. Its protein product is CASSDFNGATDTQYF.

This clonotype occurred many times. This sequence joins TRBV7-2 and TRBJ1-2; 8 bases are shared with TRBD1. CDR1 SGHTA and CDR2 FQGNSA come from the germline V gene. CDR3 length equals 14 residues. V lost 5 bases to trimming and J lost 4 bases; unmatched junction nucleotides: 6. Here the CDR3 reads CASSGTGFFYGYTF. Here the CDR3 DNA reads TGTGCCAGCAGCGGGACAGGATTTTTCTATGGCTACACCTTC.

With regard to this clonotype: Germline is not matched at one junction end, which may reflect a read error. The J gene is TRBJ2-5, the V gene TRBV7-7, with 9 bases fitting TRBD2. The germline gives CDR1 SSHAT, CDR2 FNYEAQ (reference sequence). This CDR3 region has 15 residues. The CDR3 DNA reads as TGTGCTAGCAGCCTCACGGGACTAGCAGAAGAGACCCAGTACTTC. Its translation: CASSLTGLAEETQYF. The full variable domain, with the rest looked up from reference TRBV7-7 and TRBJ2-5, is GAGVSQSPRYKVTKRGQDVTLRCDPISSHATLYWYQQALGQGPEFLTYFNYEAQPDKSGLPSDRFSAERPEGSISTLTIQRTEQRDSAMYRCASSLTGLAEETQYFGPGTRLLVL.